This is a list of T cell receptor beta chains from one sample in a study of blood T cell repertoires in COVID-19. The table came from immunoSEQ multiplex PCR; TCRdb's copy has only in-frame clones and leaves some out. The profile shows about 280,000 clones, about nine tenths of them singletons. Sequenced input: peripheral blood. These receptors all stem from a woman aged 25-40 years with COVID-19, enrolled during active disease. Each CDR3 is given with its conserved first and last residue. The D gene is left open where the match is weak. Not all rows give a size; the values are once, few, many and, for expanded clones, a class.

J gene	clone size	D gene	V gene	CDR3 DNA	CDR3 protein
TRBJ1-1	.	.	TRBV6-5	TGTGCCAGTACTCCGGGACTCCTGGGGTACACTGAAGCTTTCTTT	CASTPGLLGYTEAFF
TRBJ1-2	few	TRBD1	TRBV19	TGTGCCAGTAGTCGACCCGGGACAGGGGGCTATGGCTACACCTTC	CASSRPGTGGYGYTF
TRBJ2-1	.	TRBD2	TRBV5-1	TGCGCCAGTCAGACTAGCGGGGGGGAGTACAATGAGCAGTTCTTC	CASQTSGGEYNEQFF
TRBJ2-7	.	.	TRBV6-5	TGTGCCACAACCCCCGCGACTATGGAAAACGAGCAGTACTTC	CATTPATMENEQYF
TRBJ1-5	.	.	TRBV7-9	TGTGCCAGCAGCTTAGGTATCACGGGAAGCAATCAGCCCCAGCATTTT	CASSLGITGSNQPQHF
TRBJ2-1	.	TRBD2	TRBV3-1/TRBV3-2	TGTGCCAGCAGCCTACGGGAGGGCTCCTACAATGAGCAGTTCTTC	CASSLREGSYNEQFF
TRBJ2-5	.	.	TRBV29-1	TGCAGCGTTGCGGTTGAAGAGACCCAGTACTTC	CSVAVEETQYF
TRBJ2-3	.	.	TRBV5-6	TGTGCCAGCAGCTTGGGAGGAAATCGGGCAGATACGCAGTATTTT	CASSLGGNRADTQYF
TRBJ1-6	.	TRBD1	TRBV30	TGTGCCTGGAGTGTACGCAGGGGGGATTCACCCCTCCACTTT	CAWSVRRGDSPLHF
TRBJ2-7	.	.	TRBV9	TGTGCCAGCAGCGCGTTCCTCCAGGGTGGGTCGAACGAGCAGTACTTC	CASSAFLQGGSNEQYF
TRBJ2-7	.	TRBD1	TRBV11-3	TGTGCCAGCAGCTTAGATCGGGTGCGATGGGACAGGGGTCTCTACGAGCAGTACTTC	CASSLDRVRWDRGLYEQYF
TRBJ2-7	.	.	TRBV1	TGCACCAGCAGCCAAGCCGTACTTCTCCGGGGAGACGAGCAGTACTTC	CTSSQAVLLRGDEQYF
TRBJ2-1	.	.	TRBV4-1	TGCGCCAGCAGCCAAGTGGAGCCATCCTACAATGAGCAGTTCTTC	CASSQVEPSYNEQFF
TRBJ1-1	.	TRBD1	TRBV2	TGTGCCAGCCAGGGGGAAGGTGACACTGAAGCTTTCTTT	CASQGEGDTEAFF
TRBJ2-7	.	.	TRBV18	TGTGCCAGCTCACCAGGGGGGGCCCACTCCTACGAGCAGTACTTC	CASSPGGAHSYEQYF
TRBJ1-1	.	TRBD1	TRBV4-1	TGCGCCAGCAGCCACACAGGACAGGGAGGGCCTACGAACACTGAAGCTTTCTTT	CASSHTGQGGPTNTEAFF
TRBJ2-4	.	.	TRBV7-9	TGTGCCAGCAGCAACTCGGACAGCAACATTCAGTACTTC	CASSNSDSNIQYF
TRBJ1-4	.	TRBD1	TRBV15	TGTGCCACCAGCGAGGACAGGTTTAATGAAAAACTGTTTTTT	CATSEDRFNEKLFF
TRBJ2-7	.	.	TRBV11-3	TGTGCCAGCAGCCCGGACAGCGGTCACGAGCAGTACTTC	CASSPDSGHEQYF
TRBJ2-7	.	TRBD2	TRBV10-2	TGCGCCAGCAGTGCGACTAGCCACGAGCAGTACTTC	CASSATSHEQYF
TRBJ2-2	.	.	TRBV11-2	TGTGCCAGCAGCTACGGACGGGGAACGAACACCGGGGAGCTGTTTTTT	CASSYGRGTNTGELFF
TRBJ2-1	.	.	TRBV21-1	TGTGCCAGCAGCAAAGGTAAAGGACTAGCGGGGGGTCCTCCAGGTGAAAATGAGCAGTTCTTC	CASSKGKGLAGGPPGENEQFF
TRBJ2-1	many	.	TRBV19	TGTGCCAGTAGTATTAGGGGGGAGCAGTTCTTC	CASSIRGEQFF
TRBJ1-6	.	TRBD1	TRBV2	TGTGCCAGCAGTGCCTTGGCAGGGGGCTCACCCCTCCACTTT	CASSALAGGSPLHF
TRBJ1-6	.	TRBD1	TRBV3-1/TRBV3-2	TGTGCCAGCAGCCCACTGGGACAGGCCTATAATTCACCCCTCCACTTT	CASSPLGQAYNSPLHF
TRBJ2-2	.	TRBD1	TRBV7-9	TGTGCCAGCAGTTCATCCGGGACAGGGAGGGAGCTGTTTTTT	CASSSSGTGRELFF
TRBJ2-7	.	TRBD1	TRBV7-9	TGTGCCAGCAGCCTGACCGGGACAGGAGCCTACGAGCAGTACTTC	CASSLTGTGAYEQYF
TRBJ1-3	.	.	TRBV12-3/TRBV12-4	TGTGCCAGCAGTTCAGATCTTGGAAACACCATATATTTT	CASSSDLGNTIYF
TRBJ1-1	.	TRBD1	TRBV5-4	TGTGCCAGCAGCTTGGCAGGGGGTATGAACACTGAAGCTTTCTTT	CASSLAGGMNTEAFF